Listed below are T cell receptor beta chains from one sample, sequenced in a study of T cell changes during pregnancy in multiple sclerosis. The repertoire was sequenced with immunoSEQ multiplex PCR; TCRdb's copy has only in-frame clones and lacks some. In the table there are 90,000 to 120,000 clones, roughly 90% of which are singletons. The source material was peripheral blood, sampled in the third trimester of pregnancy. The receptors come from a female donor in good health, enrolled as a control in a pregnancy study. Both conserved end residues are part of each CDR3. The D gene is left open where the match is weak. Some rows have no size entry. The others give once, few or many, or a class for an expanded clone.

V	length	J	D	size	CDR3	DNA
TRBV7-3	17	TRBJ2-1	-	-	CASSLIGEAIRANEQFF	TGTGCCAGCAGCTTAATTGGGGAGGCTATCCGGGCCAATGAGCAGTTCTTC
TRBV29-1	13	TRBJ2-7	-	-	CSASAGRSYEQYF	TGCAGCGCGTCCGCGGGGAGGTCCTACGAGCAGTACTTC
TRBV7-2	14	TRBJ1-1	-	-	CASSSPSGEAEAFF	TGTGCCAGCAGCTCGCCTTCGGGGGAGGCTGAAGCTTTCTTT
TRBV4-2	13	TRBJ2-2	-	-	CASSQVDTGELFF	TGTGCCAGCAGCCAAGTCGACACCGGGGAGCTGTTTTTT
TRBV7-2	16	TRBJ1-6	-	-	CASSLQGVIYNSPLHF	TGTGCCAGCAGCCTACAGGGAGTCATCTATAATTCACCCCTCCACTTT
TRBV27	15	TRBJ2-7	TRBD1	-	CASSSRTGASYEQYF	TGTGCCAGCAGTTCCCGGACAGGGGCCTCCTACGAGCAGTACTTC
TRBV7-2	15	TRBJ2-1	-	-	CASSLMRDPYNEQFF	TGTGCCAGCAGCTTAATGCGGGATCCCTACAATGAGCAGTTCTTC
TRBV25-1	16	TRBJ1-2	TRBD1	-	CASSLTGPKYDYGYTF	TGTGCCAGCTCATTGACAGGGCCGAAATATGACTATGGCTACACCTTC
TRBV9	14	TRBJ1-6	-	once	CASSVGSYNSPLHF	TGTGCCAGCAGCGTAGGGAGCTATAATTCACCCCTCCACTTT
TRBV19	15	TRBJ1-1	TRBD1	-	CASSIRDRGYTEAFF	TGTGCCAGTAGTATACGGGACAGGGGATACACTGAAGCTTTCTTT
TRBV7-9	13	TRBJ1-1	TRBD1	-	CASSRKQGGEAFF	TGTGCCAGCAGCCGTAAACAGGGGGGAGAAGCTTTCTTT
TRBV20-1	11	TRBJ2-1	-	-	CSARGGDEQFF	TGCAGTGCTAGAGGGGGAGATGAGCAGTTCTTC